These 20 T cell receptor beta chains came from one sample sequenced in a study of T cells in narcolepsy (dated by TCRdb to the late 2010s). Library generation was performed with the immunoSEQ multiplex PCR assay. The source is immuneACCESS, and TCRdb retained only in-frame sequences with V and J called. Part of the clones is not carried over; for the studies checked, unresolved V genes explain less than half of this, and the remainder is unexplained. The sample contains about 20,000 clones, roughly four fifths of them found a single time. The ten most abundant clones make up approximately 1.7% of the sample. The sample consisted of memory (CD45RA-) CD4+ T cells from blood. What this sample's cell subset or site label stands for: memory T cells sorted ex vivo from peripheral blood. These receptors all come from a human donor in good health.

In its sample, this clone was seen once. Here the CDR3 reads CASSVRQGFKGGYTF. CDR3 DNA: TGTGCCAGCAGCGTTAGACAGGGGTTTAAGGGTGGCTACACCTTC. This chain links TRBV5-5 with TRBJ1-2; 8 bases align to TRBD1. The CDR3 has 15 residues. V was clipped by 4 bases and J by 7 bases; unmatched bases: 12. Germline CDR1 is SGHKS and CDR2 is YYEKEE (reference sequence).

The rearrangement links TRBV19 to TRBJ1-1; possibly TRBD1 for D (5 bases). V lost 5 bases to trimming and J lost 0 bases, with 16 bases between them. The germline CDR1 and CDR2 sequences are LNHDA and SQIVND (reference sequence). This CDR3 is 16 amino acids long. The CDR3 spells CASSPRAGSVNTEAFF. Written as DNA, the CDR3 is TGTGCCAGTAGTCCGCGGGCAGGGTCGGTGAACACTGAAGCTTTCTTT.

The V gene is TRBV6-5, the J gene TRBJ1-5; no reliable D call. Germline CDR1 MNHEY, CDR2 SVGAGI. The V and J ends lost 0 bases and 15 bases respectively, with 15 bases between them. CDR3 length: 13 amino acids. The chain's CDR3 is CASSYSTQRAAHF. The CDR3, as DNA: TGTGCCAGCAGTTACTCCACACAGAGGGCTGCGCATTTT.

The rearrangement links TRBV5-1 to TRBJ2-7; 8 nucleotides line up with TRBD1. Germline CDR1 SGHRS, CDR2 YFSETQ. This CDR3 has 14 residues. The trim removed 1 base at V and 5 bases at J, leaving 5 bases unmatched. The CDR3 spells CASSLFQGANEQYF. For the CDR3, the DNA is TGCGCCAGCAGCTTGTTTCAGGGGGCGAACGAGCAGTACTTC.

The chain uses TRBV4-1 and TRBJ2-5, with unresolved D. CDR1 MGHRA and CDR2 YSYEKL come from the germline V gene. The CDR3 covers 14 residues. The V end was cut by 1 base, the J end by 11 bases, with 17 bases between. In nucleotides, the CDR3 is TGCGCCAGCAGCCAAGGAGGAAGCCTCTGGGTGCAGTACTTC. Encoded protein: CASSQGGSLWVQYF.

The chain carries TRBV2 and TRBJ2-1, with 8 bases that match TRBD1. The CDR3 runs 12 residues. Per the germline V gene, CDR1 is SNHLY and CDR2 is FYNNEI. V lost 6 bases and J lost 8; bases outside the gene matches: 3. The DNA of the CDR3 is TGTGCCAGCAGAGACAGGGGCGATGAGCAGTTCTTC. Encoded protein: CASRDRGDEQFF.

The chain uses TRBV5-5 and TRBJ1-1; D may be TRBD1 (6 bases). V dropped 5 bases and J dropped 10 bases, with 18 bases sitting between them. CDR1 is SGHKS and CDR2 is YYEKEE in the germline V gene (reference sequence). This CDR3 region has 13 residues. The CDR3 sequence: CASSMGDIVRAFF. DNA for the CDR3: TGTGCCAGCAGTATGGGGGACATCGTTCGAGCTTTCTTT. The full variable domain, in which reference TRBV5-5 and TRBJ1-1 provide the parts outside the CDR3, is DAGVTQSPTHLIKTRGQQVTLRCSPISGHKSVSWYQQVLGQGPQFIFQYYEKEERGRGNFPDRFSARQFPNYSSELNVNALLLGDSALYLCASSMGDIVRAFFGQGTRLTVV.

This chain uses TRBV5-4 with TRBJ2-1; the match to TRBD2 covers 7 bases. Looked up from germline, CDR1 is SGHNT and CDR2 is YYREEE (reference sequence). The CDR3 runs 13 residues. V lost 4 bases, J lost 6 bases, and 4 bases stayed unmatched. CDR3 in amino acids: CASSLGGVNEQFF. DNA of the CDR3: TGTGCCAGCAGCCTGGGGGGGGTCAATGAGCAGTTCTTC.

This clone was seen only once. The V and J genes are TRBV9 and TRBJ2-7; D may be TRBD2 (5 bases). The CDR3 sequence is 15 residues long. Germline V CDR1 and CDR2: SGDLS, YYNGEE. Trimming shortened V by 3 bases and J by 4 bases, and 17 bases separated the two germline ends. DNA of the CDR3: TGTGCCAGCAGCGAAAGCGGCGGACGGGAATACGAGCAGTACTTC. It yields the protein CASSESGGREYEQYF.

The sample holds one count of this clone. The J gene is TRBJ2-2, the V gene TRBV6-5; a possible D gene is TRBD2 (5 bases). V lost 5 bases to trimming and J lost 0 bases, with 7 bases between them. Germline CDR1 is MNHEY and CDR2 is SVGAGI. The CDR3 is 14 amino acids. CDR3 sequence (DNA): TGTGCCAGCAGTCACGGGGCGAACACCGGGGAGCTGTTTTTT. This encodes CASSHGANTGELFF.

This rearrangement joins TRBV11-2 to TRBJ2-7; no reliable D call. V was cut by 0 bases and J by 0 bases, with 9 bases left in between. Germline-derived CDR1 and CDR2 are SGHAT and FQNNGV. The CDR3 runs to 15 residues. The chain's CDR3 is CASSLDSYYSYEQYF. The CDR3 nucleotides are TGTGCCAGCAGCTTAGACAGCTACTACTCCTACGAGCAGTACTTC.

This chain links TRBV7-2 with TRBJ2-3; no reliable D call. The CDR3 has 15 residues. V was clipped by 6 bases and J by 2 bases, with 15 bases between them. The germline gives CDR1 SGHTA, CDR2 FQGNSA. CDR3 bases: TGTGCCAGCAGGTTGCCCCGCCTCCTCACAGATACGCAGTATTTT. Its translation is CASRLPRLLTDTQYF.

This chain links TRBV7-9 with TRBJ1-5; D not certain. CDR3 length: 16 residues. CDR1 and CDR2 (germline): SEHNR, FQNEAQ (reference sequence). V lost 4 bases and J lost 3, with 16 bases in between. The CDR3 region has the DNA TGTGCCAGCAGCTCCCGCCGGGCCAGGTCCAATCAGCCCCAGCATTTT. It yields the protein CASSSRRARSNQPQHF.

V gene TRBV6-1 combines with J gene TRBJ2-1; D is unclear. The CDR3 runs 13 residues. The germline V and J ends were trimmed by 3 bases and 10 bases, with 13 bases remaining between them. From germline, CDR1 is MNHNS and CDR2 SASEGT. DNA for the CDR3: TGTGCCAGCAGTGACTATGGGCCCGCGGAGCAGTTCTTC. It yields the protein CASSDYGPAEQFF.

The chain couples TRBV2 to TRBJ2-5; D may be TRBD2 (6 bases). Looked up from germline, CDR1 is SNHLY and CDR2 is FYNNEI. Trimming stripped 0 bases from V and 4 bases from J, with 18 bases between. This CDR3 region has 17 residues. CDR3 sequence: CASSEAAPWQGGETQYF. Here the CDR3 DNA reads TGTGCCAGCAGTGAAGCGGCTCCTTGGCAGGGAGGAGAGACCCAGTACTTC. Supplemented by reference TRBV2 and TRBJ2-5, the full variable domain reads EPEVTQTPSHQVTQMGQEVILRCVPISNHLYFYWYRQILGQKVEFLVSFYNNEISEKSEIFDDQFSVERPDGSNFTLKIRSTKLEDSAMYFCASSEAAPWQGGETQYFGPGTRLLVL.

The chain uses TRBV7-2 and TRBJ2-2; D is unresolved. This CDR3 contains 13 residues. CDR1 SGHTA and CDR2 FQGNSA come from the germline V gene. V shed 6 bases and J shed 4 bases, with 9 bases lying between them. The CDR3 sequence is CASRARLTGELFF. Here the CDR3 DNA reads TGTGCCAGCAGGGCACGGCTCACCGGGGAGCTGTTTTTT.

The V and J genes are TRBV9 and TRBJ1-1; 7 nucleotides align to TRBD1. V shed 2 bases, J shed 4 bases, and the junction held 2 bases outside the gene matches. Germline assignment: CDR1 SGDLS and CDR2 YYNGEE. The CDR3 runs 13 residues. CDR3 bases: TGTGCCAGCAGCGTCCAGGGGGGCACTGAAGCTTTCTTT. Amino acid sequence: CASSVQGGTEAFF.

V is TRBV5-5 and J is TRBJ2-3; TRBD1 aligns across 9 bases. J was trimmed by 5 bases and V by 0 bases; bases with no gene match: 4. CDR1 is SGHKS and CDR2 is YYEKEE in the germline V gene (reference sequence). The CDR3 has 15 residues. The CDR3 loop is CASSLDGTGQDTQYF. CDR3 in DNA: TGTGCCAGCAGCTTGGACGGGACAGGGCAAGATACGCAGTATTTT.

This chain links TRBV9 with TRBJ2-3, with no clear D. The CDR3 runs to 12 residues. V was shortened by 0 bases and J by 5 bases, with 4 bases between the two germline ends. Germline V gene lookup returns CDR1 SGDLS and CDR2 YYNGEE. The DNA of the CDR3 is TGTGCCAGCAGCGTAGATCAAGATACGCAGTATTTT. This translates into CASSVDQDTQYF.

The chain joins TRBV18 to TRBJ2-2, with 8 bases fitting TRBD2. The ends lost 2 bases at V and 5 bases at J; junction bases unmatched: 7. The CDR3 sequence is 16 residues long. CDR1 and CDR2 from the germline V gene are KGHSH and LQKENI. The CDR3 reads CASSPSQRESTGELFF. The CDR3 DNA reads as TGTGCCAGCTCACCATCGCAGCGGGAGAGTACCGGGGAGCTGTTTTTT.